The clone carrying this TCR beta chain has only one observation. These data are taken from a study of T cell clones after liver transplantation. Across the study: TCRbeta sequencing after a pre-transplant mixed lymphocyte reaction identified graft-donor-reactive clones, later tracked in post-transplant blood. Standard immunosuppression, with no induction, continued until 12-24 months after transplant.

The CDR3 runs to 13 residues. Trimming left V 4 bases short and J 0 bases short, with 8 bases between. Germline CDR1 is SGHDT and CDR2 is YYEEEE. Method: immunoSEQ multiplex PCR; TCRdb's copy keeps in-frame clones and lacks some. The sample consists of over 60,000 clones, approximately 80% of them appearing once. Sample: CD4+ T cells from blood, taken before liver transplant. This clonotype was obtained from a human donor who received a liver transplant. The chain combines TRBV5-6 with TRBJ2-7; a weak D match, TRBD1 (5 bases). The CDR3 sequence is CASSRQPSYEQYF. The CDR3 DNA is TGTGCCAGCAGCCGACAGCCCTCCTACGAGCAGTACTTC. Drawing the rest from reference TRBV5-6 and TRBJ2-7, the complete variable domain is DAGVTQSPTHLIKTRGQQVTLRCSPKSGHDTVSWYQQALGQGPQFIFQYYEEEERQRGNFPDRFSGHQFPNYSSELNVNALLLGDSALYLCASSRQPSYEQYFGPGTRLTVT.